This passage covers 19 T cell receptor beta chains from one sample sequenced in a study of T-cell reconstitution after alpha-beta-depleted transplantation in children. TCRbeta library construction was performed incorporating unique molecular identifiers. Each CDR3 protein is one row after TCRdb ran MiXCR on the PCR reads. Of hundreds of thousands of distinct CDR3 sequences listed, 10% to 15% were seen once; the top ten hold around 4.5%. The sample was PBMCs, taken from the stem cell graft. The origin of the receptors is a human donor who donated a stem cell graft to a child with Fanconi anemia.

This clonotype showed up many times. The chain's CDR3 is CASSSRRSLKFF. Written as DNA, the CDR3 is TGTGCCAGCAGTTCCCGTCGTAGCCTGAAGTTCTTC. The J gene is TRBJ2-1, the V gene TRBV11-2; no clear D gene. Trimming shortened V by 6 bases and J by 14 bases, and 17 bases separated the two germline ends. This CDR3 is built from 12 residues. CDR1 is SGHAT and CDR2 is FQNNGV in the germline V gene.

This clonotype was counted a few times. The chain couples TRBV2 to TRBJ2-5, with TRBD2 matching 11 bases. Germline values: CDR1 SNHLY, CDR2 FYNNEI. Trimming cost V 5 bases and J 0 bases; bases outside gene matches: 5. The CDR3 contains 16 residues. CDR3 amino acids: CASSRLAGRYQETQYF. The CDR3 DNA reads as TGTGCCAGCAGTAGACTAGCGGGGCGGTACCAAGAGACCCAGTACTTC.

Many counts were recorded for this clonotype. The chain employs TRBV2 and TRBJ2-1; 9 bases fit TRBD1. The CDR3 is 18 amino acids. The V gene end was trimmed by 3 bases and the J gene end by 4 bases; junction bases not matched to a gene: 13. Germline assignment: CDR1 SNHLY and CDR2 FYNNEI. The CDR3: CASSEGRVQGARYNEQFF. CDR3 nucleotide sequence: TGTGCCAGCAGTGAGGGGAGAGTACAGGGGGCGAGGTACAATGAGCAGTTCTTC.

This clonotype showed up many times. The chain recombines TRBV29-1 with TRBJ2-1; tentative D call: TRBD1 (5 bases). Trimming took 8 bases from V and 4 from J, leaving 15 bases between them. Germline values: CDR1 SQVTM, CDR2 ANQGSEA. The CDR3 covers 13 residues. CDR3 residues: CSTLVQGYNEQFF. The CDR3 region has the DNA TGCAGCACCTTGGTTCAGGGTTACAATGAGCAGTTCTTC.

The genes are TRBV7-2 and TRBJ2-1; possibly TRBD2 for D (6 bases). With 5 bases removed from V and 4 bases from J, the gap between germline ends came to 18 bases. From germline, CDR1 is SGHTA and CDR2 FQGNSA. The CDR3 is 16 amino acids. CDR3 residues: CASSVGLLGLYNEQFF. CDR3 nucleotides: TGTGCCAGCAGCGTCGGACTGCTGGGACTGTACAATGAGCAGTTCTTC.

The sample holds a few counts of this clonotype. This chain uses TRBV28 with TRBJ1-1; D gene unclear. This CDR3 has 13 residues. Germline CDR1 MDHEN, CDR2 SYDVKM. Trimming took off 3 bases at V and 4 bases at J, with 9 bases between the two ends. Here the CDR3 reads CASSLPTLTEAFF. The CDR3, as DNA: TGTGCCAGCAGTTTGCCCACCCTCACTGAAGCTTTCTTT. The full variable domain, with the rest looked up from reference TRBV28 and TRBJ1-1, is DVKVTQSSRYLVKRTGEKVFLECVQDMDHENMFWYRQDPGLGLRLIYFSYDVKMKEKGDIPEGYSVSREKKERFSLILESASTNQTSMYLCASSLPTLTEAFFGQGTRLTVV.

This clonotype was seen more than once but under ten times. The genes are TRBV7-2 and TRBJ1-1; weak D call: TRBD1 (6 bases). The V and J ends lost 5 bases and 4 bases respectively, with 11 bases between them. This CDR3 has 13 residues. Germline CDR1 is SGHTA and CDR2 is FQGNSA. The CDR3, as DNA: TGTGCCAGCAGCCCAGGGGAGGCCACTGAAGCTTTCTTT. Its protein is CASSPGEATEAFF.

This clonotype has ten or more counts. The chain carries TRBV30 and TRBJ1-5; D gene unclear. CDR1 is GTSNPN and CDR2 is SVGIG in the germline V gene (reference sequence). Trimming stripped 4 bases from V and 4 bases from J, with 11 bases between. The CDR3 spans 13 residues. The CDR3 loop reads CAWTSTANQPQHF. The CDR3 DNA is TGTGCCTGGACATCGACCGCGAATCAGCCCCAGCATTTT.

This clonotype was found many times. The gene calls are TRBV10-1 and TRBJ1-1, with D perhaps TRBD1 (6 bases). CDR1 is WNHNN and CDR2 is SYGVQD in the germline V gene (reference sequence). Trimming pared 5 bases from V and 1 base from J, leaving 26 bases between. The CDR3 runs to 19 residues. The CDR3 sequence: CASSSDSYKAELQNTEAFF. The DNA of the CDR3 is TGCGCCAGCAGTTCGGACAGTTACAAAGCCGAGCTACAGAACACTGAAGCTTTCTTT.

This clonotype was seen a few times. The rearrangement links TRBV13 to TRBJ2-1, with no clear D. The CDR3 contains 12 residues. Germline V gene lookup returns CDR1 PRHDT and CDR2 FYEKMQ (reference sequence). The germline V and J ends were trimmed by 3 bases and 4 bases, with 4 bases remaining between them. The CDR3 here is CASSFRYNEQFF. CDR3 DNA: TGTGCCAGCAGCTTCCGTTACAATGAGCAGTTCTTC.

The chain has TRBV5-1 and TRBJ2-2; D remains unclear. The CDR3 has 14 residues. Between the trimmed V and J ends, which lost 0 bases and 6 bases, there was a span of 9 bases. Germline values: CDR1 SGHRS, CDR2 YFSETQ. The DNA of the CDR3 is TGCGCCAGCAGCTTGGCTCCAGCCCCCGGGGAGCTGTTTTTT. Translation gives CASSLAPAPGELFF.

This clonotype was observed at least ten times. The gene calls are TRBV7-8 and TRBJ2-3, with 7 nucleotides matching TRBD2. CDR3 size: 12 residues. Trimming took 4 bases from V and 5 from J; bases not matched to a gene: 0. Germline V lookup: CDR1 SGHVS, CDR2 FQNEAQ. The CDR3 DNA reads TGTGCCAGCAGCTCTAGCGGAGATACGCAGTATTTT. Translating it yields CASSSSGDTQYF.

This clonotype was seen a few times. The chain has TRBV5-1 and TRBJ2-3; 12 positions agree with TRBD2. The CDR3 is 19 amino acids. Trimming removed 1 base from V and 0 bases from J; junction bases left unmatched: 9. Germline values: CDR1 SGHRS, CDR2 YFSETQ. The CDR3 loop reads CASSLKWTSGDSSTDTQYF. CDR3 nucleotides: TGCGCCAGCAGCTTGAAATGGACTAGCGGGGACTCTAGCACAGATACGCAGTATTTT.

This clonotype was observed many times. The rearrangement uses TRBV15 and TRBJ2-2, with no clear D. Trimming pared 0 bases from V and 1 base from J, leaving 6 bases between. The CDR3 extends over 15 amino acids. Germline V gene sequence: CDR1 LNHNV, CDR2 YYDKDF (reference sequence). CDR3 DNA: TGTGCCACCAGCAGAGATATGGTGAACACCGGGGAGCTGTTTTTT. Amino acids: CATSRDMVNTGELFF.

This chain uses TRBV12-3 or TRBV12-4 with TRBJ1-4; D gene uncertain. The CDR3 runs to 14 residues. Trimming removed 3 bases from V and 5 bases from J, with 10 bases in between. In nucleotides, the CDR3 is TGTGCCAGCAGTTTCGGTGATGAGAATGAAAAACTGTTTTTT. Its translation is CASSFGDENEKLFF.

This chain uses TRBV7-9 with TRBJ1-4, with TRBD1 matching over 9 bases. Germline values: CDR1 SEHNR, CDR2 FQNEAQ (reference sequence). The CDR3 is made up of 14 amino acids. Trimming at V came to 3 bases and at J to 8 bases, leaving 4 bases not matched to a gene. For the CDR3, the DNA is TGTGCCAGCAGCTTTCGACAGGGGGAGGAAAAACTGTTTTTT. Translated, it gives CASSFRQGEEKLFF.

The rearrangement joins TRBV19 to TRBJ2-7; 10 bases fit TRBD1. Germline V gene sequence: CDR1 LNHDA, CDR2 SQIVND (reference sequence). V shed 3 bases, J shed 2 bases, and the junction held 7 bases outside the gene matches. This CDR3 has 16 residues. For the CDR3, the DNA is TGTGCCAGTAGTATTACCGGGACAGGGGAGCCCTACGAGCAGTACTTC. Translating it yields CASSITGTGEPYEQYF. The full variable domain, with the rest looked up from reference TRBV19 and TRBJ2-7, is DGGITQSPKYLFRKEGQNVTLSCEQNLNHDAMYWYRQDPGQGLRLIYYSQIVNDFQKGDIAEGYSVSREKKESFPLTVTSAQKNPTAFYLCASSITGTGEPYEQYFGPGTRLTVT.

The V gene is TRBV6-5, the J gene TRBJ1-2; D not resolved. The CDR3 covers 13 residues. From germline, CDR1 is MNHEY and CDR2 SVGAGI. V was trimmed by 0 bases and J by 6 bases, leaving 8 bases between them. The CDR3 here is CASSYSNIDGYTF. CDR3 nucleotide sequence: TGTGCCAGCAGTTACTCGAATATCGATGGCTACACCTTC.

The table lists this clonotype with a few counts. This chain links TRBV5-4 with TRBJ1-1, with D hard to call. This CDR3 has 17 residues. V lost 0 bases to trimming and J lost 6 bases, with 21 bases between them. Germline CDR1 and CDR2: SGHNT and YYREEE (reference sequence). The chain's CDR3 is CASSLALGRSTSAEAFF. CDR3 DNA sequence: TGTGCCAGCAGCTTGGCCCTGGGAAGGTCAACAAGCGCTGAAGCTTTCTTT.